Each of the 28 T cell receptor beta chains below was sequenced from the same sample in a study of T-cell reconstitution after alpha-beta-depleted transplantation in children (dated by TCRdb to the mid-2010s). The library was prepared using PCR. TCRdb names Illumina HiSeq 2500 as the instrument used. TCR library preparation used molecular barcoding, with unique molecular identifiers applied to normalize quantification of the TCRbeta repertoire. TCRdb reran the public reads through fastp at Q25 and MiXCR, keeping productive beta chains. Under each unique CDR3 protein, matching rows form one entry showing the most common genes and DNA. This sample comprises around 410,000 distinct CDR3 sequences, roughly a tenth of them detected only once. The ten top clones hold 4.5% to 7% of the sample. This material consisted of PBMCs from the stem cell graft donor, taken from the stem cell graft. Receptors were obtained from a human donor who donated a stem cell graft to a child with acute myeloid leukemia.

A few counts support this clonotype. The J gene is TRBJ2-3, the V gene TRBV30; D is perhaps TRBD2 (6 bases). Looked up from germline, CDR1 is GTSNPN and CDR2 is SVGIG (reference sequence). The CDR3 contains 15 residues. V was trimmed by 0 bases and J by 0 bases, leaving 10 bases between them. Written as DNA, the CDR3 is TGTGCCTGGAGTGTTGGAGCGGGCAGCACAGATACGCAGTATTTT. Translated: CAWSVGAGSTDTQYF.

This clonotype has a handful of counts. V and J are TRBV20-1 and TRBJ2-3; the match to TRBD2 covers 16 bases. V lost 6 bases, J lost 6 bases, and 12 bases stayed unmatched. This CDR3 is 17 amino acids long. The V gene's germline CDR1 is DFQATT and CDR2 SNEGSKA (reference sequence). The CDR3 coding sequence is TGCAGTGCCACCGGGACTAGCGGGGGGGCATCCCGGGATACGCAGTATTTT. This translates into CSATGTSGGASRDTQYF.

This clonotype was detected only a few times. This rearrangement joins TRBV20-1 to TRBJ2-7; D may be TRBD1 (5 bases). The V gene lost 3 bases and the J gene lost 0 bases, with 9 bases spanning the gap. The CDR3 covers 13 residues. Germline V CDR1 and CDR2: DFQATT, SNEGSKA (reference sequence). The CDR3 DNA sequence: TGCAGTGCTAGCCCCAGGGCCTCCTACGAGCAGTACTTC. It specifies CSASPRASYEQYF.

This clonotype was detected a few times. The CDR3 DNA reads TGTGCCAGCATTACCGGGACACTGAGCACAGATACGCAGTATTTT. This encodes CASITGTLSTDTQYF. The chain is built from TRBV6-2 or TRBV6-3 and TRBJ2-3; D possibly corresponds to TRBD1 (6 bases). CDR3 length equals 15 residues. V was shortened by 7 bases and J by 0 bases, with 14 bases between the two germline ends. Germline values: CDR1 MNHEY, CDR2 SVGEGT.

In its sample, this clonotype was seen a few times. The rearrangement uses TRBV20-1 and TRBJ1-5; D not resolved. Germline V gene data show CDR1 as DFQATT and CDR2 as SNEGSKA (reference sequence). The CDR3 runs to 13 residues. With 0 bases removed from V and 7 bases from J, the gap between germline ends came to 10 bases. The CDR3 region is CSARDHPGQPQHF. In nucleotides, the CDR3 is TGCAGTGCTAGAGATCACCCTGGGCAGCCCCAGCATTTT.

The chain is built from TRBV19 and TRBJ1-2, with 10 bases aligning to TRBD1. The CDR3 is made up of 14 amino acids. J gave up 3 bases and V 5 bases, and 3 bases lay outside the gene matches. CDR1 is LNHDA, CDR2 SQIVND, per germline (reference sequence). The chain's CDR3 is CASSGTGAYYGYTF. The CDR3 DNA is TGTGCCAGTAGTGGGACAGGGGCCTACTATGGCTACACCTTC.

The V and J genes are TRBV7-2 and TRBJ1-2; unclear D gene. The CDR3 sequence is 15 residues long. The V and J ends lost 0 bases and 6 bases respectively, with 14 bases between them. Germline values: CDR1 SGHTA, CDR2 FQGNSA. The CDR3 spells CASSLAKVGVDGYTF. The CDR3 nucleotides read TGTGCCAGCAGCTTAGCTAAAGTTGGGGTAGATGGCTACACCTTC.

In this sample, this clonotype turned up a few times. This chain joins TRBV6-2 or TRBV6-3 and TRBJ2-7, with 7 nucleotides matching TRBD1. The V and J ends lost 5 bases and 4 bases, in that order; junction bases with no gene match: 2. CDR3 length equals 12 residues. Germline V gives CDR1 MNHEY, CDR2 SVGEGT. The DNA for the CDR3 is TGTGCCAGCAGTAAACAGGGGTACGAGCAGTACTTC. Translating it yields CASSKQGYEQYF.

V gene TRBV12-3 or TRBV12-4 combines with J gene TRBJ2-7; 9 bases match TRBD1. This CDR3 contains 17 residues. J lost 3 bases, V lost 3 bases, and 12 bases had no gene match. The CDR3 nucleotides are TGTGCCAGCAGTTTTGCCCCCGGCCGGGACAGGGTCTACGAGCAGTACTTC. Translated, it gives CASSFAPGRDRVYEQYF.

This clonotype was recorded at least ten times. The gene calls are TRBV25-1 and TRBJ1-4; D unclear. Trimming removed 3 bases at V and 4 bases at J, with 15 bases between. The germline V gene encodes CDR1 MGHDK and CDR2 SYGVNS. CDR3 length equals 16 residues. The CDR3 DNA follows: TGTGCCAGCAGTGACAAGGCAGGCTGGAGTAATGAAAAACTGTTTTTT. The encoded protein is CASSDKAGWSNEKLFF.

The chain links TRBV4-3 to TRBJ1-2, with D unresolved. The CDR3 has 13 residues. V gave up 0 bases and J gave up 6 bases, with 8 bases separating them. Per germline, CDR1 LGHNA and CDR2 YSLEER. The CDR3 DNA is TGCGCCAGCAGCCAAGATTTAAGCAATGGCTACACCTTC. Translation: CASSQDLSNGYTF.

About this clonotype itself: A much larger clone is a single base away; this may be a read error. CDR3 in DNA: TGCGGCAGCAGCCAAGCACAGGGGGCGAGCACCGGGGAGCTGTTTTTT. Translating it yields CGSSQAQGASTGELFF. V usage is TRBV4-3 and J usage is TRBJ2-2, with 9 nucleotides matching TRBD1. CDR1 and CDR2 from the germline V gene are LGHNA and YSLEER. CDR3 length equals 16 residues.

As for this clonotype: Since a much larger clone is just one base distant, this may be a read error. The conserved final phenylalanine or tryptophan is absent from the CDR3, which likely points to a read error. The chain carries TRBV20-1 and TRBJ2-7, with a tentative D call TRBD1 (6 bases). V gave up 6 bases and J gave up 1 base, with 22 bases separating them. This CDR3 is 16 amino acids long. Looked up from germline, CDR1 is DFQATT and CDR2 is SNEGSKA (reference sequence). The CDR3 loop reads CSANFPYGGLSYEQYS. The CDR3 bases are TGCAGTGCAAATTTCCCGTATGGGGGCCTGTCCTACGAGCAGTACTCC.

This clonotype occurred a few times. The gene calls are TRBV13 and TRBJ2-3; 8 bases line up with TRBD2. Trimming took 6 bases from V and 3 from J; bases not matched to a gene: 8. CDR3 size: 15 residues. Germline CDR1 PRHDT, CDR2 FYEKMQ (reference sequence). Written as DNA, the CDR3 is TGTGCCAGCAGGGAAACCGGGACTAGGACAGATACGCAGTATTTT. Its protein is CASRETGTRTDTQYF.

This clonotype was detected ten times or more. V is TRBV6-5 and J is TRBJ2-7; TRBD2 might be the D (6 bases). Germline lookup yields CDR1 MNHEY and CDR2 SVGAGI. This CDR3 is 15 amino acids long. V was trimmed by 4 bases and J by 2 bases, leaving 15 bases between them. CDR3 sequence (DNA): TGTGCCAGCAGTTCGTGGAAGGGGAGGACCTACGAGCAGTACTTC. Protein: CASSSWKGRTYEQYF.

This clonotype has a handful of counts. V usage is TRBV18 and J usage is TRBJ2-1; 7 positions match TRBD1. The germline CDR1 and CDR2 sequences are KGHSH and LQKENI. J lost 8 bases, V lost 1 base, and 2 bases had no gene match. This CDR3 region has 13 residues. CDR3 bases: TGTGCCAGCTCACCACAACAGGGGCATGAGCAGTTCTTC. Its translation is CASSPQQGHEQFF.

This clonotype has a handful of counts. V is TRBV29-1 and J is TRBJ2-1; perhaps TRBD2 as D (5 bases). CDR1 and CDR2 from the germline V gene are SQVTM and ANQGSEA. Trimming removed 5 bases from V and 9 bases from J, with 17 bases in between. The CDR3 loop spans 13 amino acids. This chain's CDR3 is CSVKVSGKGEQFF. The CDR3 region has the DNA TGCAGCGTTAAGGTGTCCGGGAAGGGTGAGCAGTTCTTC.

This clonotype has ten or more counts. This chain joins TRBV6-5 and TRBJ1-4; weak D call: TRBD1 (5 bases). Germline CDR1 reads MNHEY; CDR2 reads SVGAGI. This CDR3 region has 15 residues. Between the trimmed V and J ends, which lost 5 bases and 0 bases, there was a span of 10 bases. CDR3 bases: TGTGCCAGCAGTCCAACAGGTGCAACTAATGAAAAACTGTTTTTT. Residues: CASSPTGATNEKLFF.

This clonotype was recorded a few times. V gene TRBV10-3 combines with J gene TRBJ2-6; no firm D call. Between the trimmed V and J ends, which lost 2 bases and 0 bases, there was a span of 2 bases. CDR3 size: 14 residues. Per germline, CDR1 ENHRY and CDR2 SYGVKD. The DNA for the CDR3 is TGTGCCATCAGTGAGCCCTCTGGGGCCAACGTCCTGACTTTC. Amino acids: CAISEPSGANVLTF.

This clonotype appeared a few times. The CDR3 DNA sequence: TGTGCCAGCAGTGAAACCAACCTTTATGGCTACACCTTC. This codes for CASSETNLYGYTF. The chain recombines TRBV6-1 with TRBJ1-2, with unresolved D. Looked up from germline, CDR1 is MNHNS and CDR2 is SASEGT. V dropped 2 bases and J dropped 5 bases, with 9 bases sitting between them. The CDR3 loop spans 13 amino acids.

This clonotype came up a few times. This sequence joins TRBV5-1 and TRBJ2-1, with 9 bases fitting TRBD2. In germline, CDR1 is SGHRS, CDR2 YFSETQ. This CDR3 comprises 16 residues. After removal of 4 bases from V and 7 bases from J, the junction contained 12 bases not matched to a gene. The CDR3 reads CASSPLGGGAANEQFF. CDR3 in DNA: TGCGCCAGCAGCCCCCTTGGCGGGGGGGCCGCAAATGAGCAGTTCTTC.

This clonotype appeared many times. The chain is built from TRBV29-1 and TRBJ2-5, with 10 bases matching TRBD2. Germline CDR1 SQVTM, CDR2 ANQGSEA. CDR3 size: 13 residues. V lost 7 bases, J lost 5 bases, and 7 bases stayed unmatched. CDR3 coding DNA: TGCAGCGCTAGCGGGAGAAGCGGTGAGACCCAGTACTTC. Protein: CSASGRSGETQYF.

This clonotype was detected only a few times. The CDR3 sequence is CSGRGSSYEQYF. The CDR3 DNA reads TGCAGTGGAAGGGGTTCCTCCTACGAGCAGTACTTC. This chain joins TRBV20-1 and TRBJ2-7, with TRBD1 as a possible D gene (5 bases). This CDR3 spans 12 amino acids. Trimming removed 7 bases from V and 0 bases from J, with 10 bases in between. Germline lookup yields CDR1 DFQATT and CDR2 SNEGSKA (reference sequence).

This chain connects TRBV4-1 to TRBJ2-7, with 10 bases identical to TRBD2. The CDR3 covers 17 residues. Trimming removed 3 bases from V and 2 bases from J; junction bases left unmatched: 10. CDR1 MGHRA and CDR2 YSYEKL come from the germline V gene. The CDR3 nucleotides are TGCGCCAGCAGCCACCGCACCGGGACTAGCGTGGCCTACGAGCAGTACTTC. Its translation is CASSHRTGTSVAYEQYF.

This clonotype has just a few counts. The chain is built from TRBV27 and TRBJ2-5; 7 nucleotides line up with TRBD1. The CDR3 totals 16 residues. The germline CDR1 and CDR2 sequences are MNHEY and SMNVEV (reference sequence). V gave up 5 bases and J gave up 2 bases; unmatched junction bases: 11. The CDR3 nucleotides are TGTGCCAGCAGTCCCCTTGCCGGACAGGAACAAGAGACCCAGTACTTC. Translating gives CASSPLAGQEQETQYF.

The J gene is TRBJ2-3, the V gene TRBV24-1; D is ambiguous. From germline, CDR1 is KGHDR and CDR2 SFDVKD. The V gene lost 0 bases and the J gene lost 6 bases, with 3 bases spanning the gap. The CDR3 has 12 amino acids. CDR3 bases: TGTGCCACCAGTGATTTGCGGGATACGCAGTATTTT. This encodes CATSDLRDTQYF.

V gene TRBV20-1 combines with J gene TRBJ2-7; 9 bases are a match to TRBD2. V lost 6 bases to trimming and J lost 1 base; unmatched junction nucleotides: 4. CDR1 and CDR2 (germline): DFQATT, SNEGSKA (reference sequence). The CDR3 runs to 13 residues. The CDR3 protein is CSARTSESYEQYF. In nucleotides, the CDR3 is TGCAGTGCACGGACTAGCGAATCCTACGAGCAGTACTTC.

This clonotype was picked up a small number of times. The chain uses TRBV29-1 and TRBJ1-4; 7 nucleotides line up with TRBD1. This CDR3 contains 14 residues. The germline V gene encodes CDR1 SQVTM and CDR2 ANQGSEA. The J segment lost 0 bases and the V segment lost 7 bases, leaving 5 bases of the junction unmatched. For the CDR3, the DNA is TGCAGCGCGACCGACAGGGCAACTAATGAAAAACTGTTTTTT. This sequence encodes CSATDRATNEKLFF.